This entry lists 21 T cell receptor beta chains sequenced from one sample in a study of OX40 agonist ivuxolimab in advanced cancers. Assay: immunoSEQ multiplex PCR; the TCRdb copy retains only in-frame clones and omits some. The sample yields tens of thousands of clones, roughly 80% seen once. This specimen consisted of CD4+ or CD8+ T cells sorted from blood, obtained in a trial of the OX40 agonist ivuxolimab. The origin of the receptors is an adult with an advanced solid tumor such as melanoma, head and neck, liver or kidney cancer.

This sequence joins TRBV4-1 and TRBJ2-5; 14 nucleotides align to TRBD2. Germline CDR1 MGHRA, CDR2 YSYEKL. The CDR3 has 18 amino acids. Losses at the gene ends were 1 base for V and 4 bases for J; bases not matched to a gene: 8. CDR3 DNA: TGCGCCAGCAGCCAAGCCGGACTAGCGGGAGGTAGGCGAGAGACCCAGTACTTC. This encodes CASSQAGLAGGRRETQYF.

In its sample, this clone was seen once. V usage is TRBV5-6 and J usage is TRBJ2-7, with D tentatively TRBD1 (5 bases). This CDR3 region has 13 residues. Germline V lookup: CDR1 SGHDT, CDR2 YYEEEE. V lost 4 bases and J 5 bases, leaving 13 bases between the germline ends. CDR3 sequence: CASSRPRVHEQYF. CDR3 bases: TGTGCCAGCAGCCGGCCCAGGGTCCACGAGCAGTACTTC.

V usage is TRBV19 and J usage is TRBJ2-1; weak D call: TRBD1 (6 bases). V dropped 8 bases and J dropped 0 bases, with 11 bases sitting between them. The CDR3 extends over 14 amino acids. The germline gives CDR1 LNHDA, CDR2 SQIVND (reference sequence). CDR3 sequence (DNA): TGTGCCAGTTGCAGGGGCTTCTCCTACAATGAGCAGTTCTTC. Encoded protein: CASCRGFSYNEQFF.

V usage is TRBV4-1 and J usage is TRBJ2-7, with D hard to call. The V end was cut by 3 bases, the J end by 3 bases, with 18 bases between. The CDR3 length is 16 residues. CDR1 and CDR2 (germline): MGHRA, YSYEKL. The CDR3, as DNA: TGCGCCAGCAGCCAGAGTGGATTAGACAAAGTCTACGAGCAGTACTTC. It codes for CASSQSGLDKVYEQYF.

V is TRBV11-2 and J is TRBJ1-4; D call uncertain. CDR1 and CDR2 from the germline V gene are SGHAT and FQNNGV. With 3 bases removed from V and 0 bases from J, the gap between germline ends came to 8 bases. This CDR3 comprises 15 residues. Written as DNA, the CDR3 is TGTGCCAGCAGCTTTGCCCCCGCAACTAATGAAAAACTGTTTTTT. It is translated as CASSFAPATNEKLFF.

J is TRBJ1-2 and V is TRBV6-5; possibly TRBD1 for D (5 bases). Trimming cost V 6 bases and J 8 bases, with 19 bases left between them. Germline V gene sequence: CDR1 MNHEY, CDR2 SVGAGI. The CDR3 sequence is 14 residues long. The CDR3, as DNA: TGTGCCAGCAGATCGACAGCTGAGGCTAGGGGCTACACCTTC. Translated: CASRSTAEARGYTF.

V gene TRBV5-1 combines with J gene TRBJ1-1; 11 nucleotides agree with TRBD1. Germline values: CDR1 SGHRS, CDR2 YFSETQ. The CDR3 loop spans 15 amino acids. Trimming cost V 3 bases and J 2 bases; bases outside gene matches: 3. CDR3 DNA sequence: TGCGCCAGCAGCTGGGGACAGGGGGGAAACACTGAAGCTTTCTTT. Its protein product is CASSWGQGGNTEAFF.

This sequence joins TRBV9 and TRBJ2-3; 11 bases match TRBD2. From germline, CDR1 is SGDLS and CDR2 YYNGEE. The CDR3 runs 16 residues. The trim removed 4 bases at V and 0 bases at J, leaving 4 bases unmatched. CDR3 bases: TGTGCCAGCAGCCCCCGGACTAGCGGGAGCACAGATACGCAGTATTTT. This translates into CASSPRTSGSTDTQYF.

Here the CDR3 DNA reads TGTGCCAGCAGCGTATGGCCTAGCGGGAGAGATACGCAGTATTTT. Translation gives CASSVWPSGRDTQYF. The J gene is TRBJ2-3, the V gene TRBV9; 10 bases agree with TRBD2. CDR3 length: 15 amino acids. The germline gives CDR1 SGDLS, CDR2 YYNGEE. V shed 1 base, J shed 5 bases, and the junction held 4 bases outside the gene matches. Looking up the rest from reference TRBV9 and TRBJ2-3 gives the full variable domain: DSGVTQTPKHLITATGQRVTLRCSPRSGDLSVYWYQQSLDQGLQFLIQYYNGEERAKGNILERFSAQQFPDLHSELNLSSLELGDSALYFCASSVWPSGRDTQYFGPGTRLTVL.

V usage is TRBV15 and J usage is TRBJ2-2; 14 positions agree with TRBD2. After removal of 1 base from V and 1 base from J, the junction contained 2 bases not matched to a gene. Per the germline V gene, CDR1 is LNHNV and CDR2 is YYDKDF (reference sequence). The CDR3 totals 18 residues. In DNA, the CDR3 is TGTGCCACCAGCAGAGGGGGGACTAGCGGGAGGAACACCGGGGAGCTGTTTTTT. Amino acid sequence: CATSRGGTSGRNTGELFF.

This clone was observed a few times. The CDR3 sequence: CATSGGPGETQYF. The DNA for the CDR3 is TGTGCCACCAGTGGGGGGCCGGGAGAGACCCAGTACTTC. The chain couples TRBV15 to TRBJ2-5; either TRBD1 or TRBD2 may fit D (6 bases each). V was clipped by 6 bases and J by 4 bases, with 12 bases between them. This CDR3 is built from 13 residues. Germline values: CDR1 LNHNV, CDR2 YYDKDF (reference sequence).

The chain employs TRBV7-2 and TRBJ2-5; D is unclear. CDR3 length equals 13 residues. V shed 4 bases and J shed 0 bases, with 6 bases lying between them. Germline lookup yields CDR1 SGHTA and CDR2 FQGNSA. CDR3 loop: CASSSRYQETQYF. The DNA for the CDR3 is TGTGCCAGCAGCTCCAGGTACCAAGAGACCCAGTACTTC. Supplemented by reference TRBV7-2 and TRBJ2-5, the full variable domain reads GAGVSQSPSNKVTEKGKDVELRCDPISGHTALYWYRQSLGQGLEFLIYFQGNSAPDKSGLPSDRFSAERTGGSVSTLTIQRTQQEDSAVYLCASSSRYQETQYFGPGTRLLVL.

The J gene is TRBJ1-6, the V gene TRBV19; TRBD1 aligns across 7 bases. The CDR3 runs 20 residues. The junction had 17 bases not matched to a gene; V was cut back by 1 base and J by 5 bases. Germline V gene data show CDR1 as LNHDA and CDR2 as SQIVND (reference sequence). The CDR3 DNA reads TGTGCCAGTAGTATAGGCTGGGTGGCCAACGTACAGGGGAATAATTCACCCCTCCACTTT. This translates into CASSIGWVANVQGNNSPLHF. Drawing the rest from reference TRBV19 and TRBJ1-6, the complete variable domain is DGGITQSPKYLFRKEGQNVTLSCEQNLNHDAMYWYRQDPGQGLRLIYYSQIVNDFQKGDIAEGYSVSREKKESFPLTVTSAQKNPTAFYLCASSIGWVANVQGNNSPLHFGNGTRLTVT.

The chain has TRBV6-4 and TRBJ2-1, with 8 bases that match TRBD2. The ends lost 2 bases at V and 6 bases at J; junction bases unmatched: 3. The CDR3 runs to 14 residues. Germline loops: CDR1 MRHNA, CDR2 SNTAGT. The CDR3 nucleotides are TGTGCCAGCAGTGACCGCGCGGGGGGCAATGAGCAGTTCTTC. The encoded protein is CASSDRAGGNEQFF.

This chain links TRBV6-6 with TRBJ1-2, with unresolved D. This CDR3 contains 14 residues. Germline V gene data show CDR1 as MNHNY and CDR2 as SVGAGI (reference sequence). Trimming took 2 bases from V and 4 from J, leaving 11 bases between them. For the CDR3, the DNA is TGTGCCAGCAGTTACGGCCTAGCTTTCTATGGCTACACCTTC. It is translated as CASSYGLAFYGYTF.

Here the CDR3 DNA reads TGTGCCAGTAGTACAGGTGGGGGAAACACCATATATTTT. It yields the protein CASSTGGGNTIYF. This chain joins TRBV19 and TRBJ1-3; D gene unclear. Trimming stripped 4 bases from V and 4 bases from J, with 8 bases between. The CDR3 is 13 amino acids. Per germline, CDR1 LNHDA and CDR2 SQIVND (reference sequence). The full variable domain, completed using reference TRBV19 and TRBJ1-3, is DGGITQSPKYLFRKEGQNVTLSCEQNLNHDAMYWYRQDPGQGLRLIYYSQIVNDFQKGDIAEGYSVSREKKESFPLTVTSAQKNPTAFYLCASSTGGGNTIYFGEGSWLTVV.

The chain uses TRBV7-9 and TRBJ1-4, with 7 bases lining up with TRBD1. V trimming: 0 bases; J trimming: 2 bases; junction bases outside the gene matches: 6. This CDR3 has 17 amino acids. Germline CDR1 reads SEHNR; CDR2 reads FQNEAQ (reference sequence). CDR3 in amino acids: CASSLAIQQGTNEKLFF. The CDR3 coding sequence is TGTGCCAGCAGCTTAGCGATTCAACAGGGGACTAATGAAAAACTGTTTTTT.

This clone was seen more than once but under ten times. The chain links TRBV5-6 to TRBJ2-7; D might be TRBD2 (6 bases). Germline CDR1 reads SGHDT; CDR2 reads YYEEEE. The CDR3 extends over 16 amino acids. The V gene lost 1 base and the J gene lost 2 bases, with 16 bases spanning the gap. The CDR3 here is CASSLRDWSYTYEQYF. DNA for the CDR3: TGTGCCAGCAGCTTGAGGGACTGGTCCTACACCTACGAGCAGTACTTC.

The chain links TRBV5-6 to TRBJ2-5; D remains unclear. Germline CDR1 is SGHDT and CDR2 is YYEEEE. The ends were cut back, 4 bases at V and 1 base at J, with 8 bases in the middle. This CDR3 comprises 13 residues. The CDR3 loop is CASSPSFQETQYF. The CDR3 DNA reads TGTGCCAGCAGCCCCTCTTTCCAAGAGACCCAGTACTTC.

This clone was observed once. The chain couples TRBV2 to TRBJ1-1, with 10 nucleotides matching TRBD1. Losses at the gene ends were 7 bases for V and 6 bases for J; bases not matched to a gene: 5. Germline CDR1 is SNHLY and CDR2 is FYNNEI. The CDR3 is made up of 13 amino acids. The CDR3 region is CASTPGTGAEAFF. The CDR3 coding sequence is TGTGCCAGCACACCCGGGACAGGGGCTGAAGCTTTCTTT.

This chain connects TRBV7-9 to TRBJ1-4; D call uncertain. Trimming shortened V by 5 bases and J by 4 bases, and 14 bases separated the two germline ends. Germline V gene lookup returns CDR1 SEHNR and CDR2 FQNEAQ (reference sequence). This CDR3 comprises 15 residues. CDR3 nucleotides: TGTGCCAGCAGCGAGGTCGTAGGGCTTAATGAAAAACTGTTTTTT. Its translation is CASSEVVGLNEKLFF.